This T cell receptor beta chain was retrieved from a study of T cells in Graves' hyperthyroidism and ophthalmopathy. General study points: Blood also contained most expanded thyroid clonotypes above 0.001.

Amplification of TCR beta CDR3 regions was performed using RNA transcripts as template. With the HTBI primer set, the TCR CDR3 went through a first round of RT-PCR. TCRdb reanalysed the multiplex PCR reads using MiXCR and keeps one entry per CDR3 protein. The table lists hundreds of thousands of distinct CDR3 sequences, more than 45% of them singletons, with just over 8% in the top ten. A note on this clonotype: Its antigen is unknown.

Those with hyperthyroidism were 18 to 65 years old, newly diagnosed, and ill for under 2 months. Patients were excluded because of uncontrolled infection, other autoimmune disease, pregnancy or lactation. With 7 bases clipped from V and 4 bases from J, the junction kept 7 bases outside the gene matches. Germline CDR1 PRHDT, CDR2 FYEKMQ (reference sequence). The CDR3 is made up of 15 amino acids. This chain links TRBV13 with TRBJ2-2; TRBD2 matches 9 bases. The sequence was obtained from a woman between 18 and 29 years old with Graves' hyperthyroidism. The sample consisted of peripheral blood or thyroid tissue (not recorded which). CDR3 protein: CASKEGLASTGELFF. CDR3 DNA: TGTGCCAGCAAGGAAGGACTAGCGAGCACCGGGGAGCTGTTTTTT.